This passage covers 24 T cell receptor beta chains from one sample sequenced in a study of T-cell memory formation after mild COVID-19. TCRdb itself ran the 5' RACE reads through MiXCR, one entry per CDR3 protein. The sample lists more than 150,000 distinct CDR3 sequences, over 20% occurring once. Sequencing was carried out using PBMCs or a T cell subset sorted from them (not recorded which). These receptors were taken from an adult woman who had mild COVID-19 (a few samples of this study predate the infection). Cell type and time point are not known.

The table lists this clonotype with many counts. CDR3 sequence reads: CASSLPSSQETQYF. CDR3 nucleotides: TGTGCCAGCAGCTTACCGTCTTCTCAAGAGACCCAGTACTTC. The chain carries TRBV11-2 and TRBJ2-5; D not resolved. This CDR3 spans 14 amino acids. Germline values: CDR1 SGHAT, CDR2 FQNNGV. Trimming shortened V by 2 bases and J by 2 bases, and 9 bases separated the two germline ends.

This chain uses TRBV7-3 with TRBJ2-3, with TRBD2 matching 10 bases. Germline values: CDR1 SGHTA, CDR2 FQGTGA. This CDR3 has 18 amino acids. Trimming removed 5 bases from V and 0 bases from J; junction bases left unmatched: 11. Written as DNA, the CDR3 is TGTGCCAGCAGCCCCCATAGCGGGAGGTACACTAGCACAGATACGCAGTATTTT. Translation: CASSPHSGRYTSTDTQYF.

The chain employs TRBV4-1 and TRBJ1-2; no clear D. V was cut by 0 bases and J by 7 bases, with 18 bases left in between. The CDR3 length is 16 residues. The germline gives CDR1 MGHRA, CDR2 YSYEKL. DNA of the CDR3: TGCGCCAGCAGCCAAGATCGAGGCTCATTTTTCCCTGGCTACACCTTC. As protein: CASSQDRGSFFPGYTF.

V usage is TRBV6-2 or TRBV6-3 and J usage is TRBJ2-3; 7 bases map to TRBD2. Germline CDR1 and CDR2: MNHEY and SVGEGT. The V and J ends lost 7 bases and 5 bases, in that order; junction bases with no gene match: 6. There are 13 residues in the CDR3. For the CDR3, the DNA is TGTGCCAGCACGCGGCGGGAGATAGATACGCAGTATTTT. This sequence encodes CASTRREIDTQYF.

This clonotype turned up a few times. This sequence joins TRBV30 and TRBJ1-1, with D uncertain. CDR3 size: 15 residues. Trimming cost V 0 bases and J 2 bases, with 13 bases left between them. Germline loops: CDR1 GTSNPN, CDR2 SVGIG (reference sequence). The CDR3 is CAWSVPGVTNTEAFF. In DNA form, the CDR3 reads TGTGCCTGGAGTGTACCCGGGGTAACAAACACTGAAGCTTTCTTT.

The J gene is TRBJ1-1, the V gene TRBV12-3 or TRBV12-4, with no clear D. There are 13 residues in the CDR3. Trimming took off 3 bases at V and 1 base at J, with 6 bases between the two ends. The DNA for the CDR3 is TGTGCCAGCAGTTTGACCGCGAACACTGAAGCTTTCTTT. Translation gives CASSLTANTEAFF.

This rearrangement joins TRBV7-9 to TRBJ1-6; 8 nucleotides match TRBD1. This CDR3 has 15 residues. The junction had 2 bases not matched to a gene; V was cut back by 5 bases and J by 2 bases. Germline CDR1 reads SEHNR; CDR2 reads FQNEAQ (reference sequence). Here the CDR3 DNA reads TGTGCCAGCAGCCCGACAGGGGCCTATAATTCACCCCTCCACTTT. Protein: CASSPTGAYNSPLHF.

The gene calls are TRBV29-1 and TRBJ2-3; TRBD2 matches 7 bases. CDR3 length: 14 amino acids. The J segment lost 2 bases and the V segment lost 3 bases, leaving 5 bases of the junction unmatched. Germline CDR1 SQVTM, CDR2 ANQGSEA. CDR3 sequence: CSVDGGINTDTQYF. The CDR3 DNA reads as TGCAGCGTTGACGGGGGGATTAACACAGATACGCAGTATTTT.

The gene calls are TRBV7-8 and TRBJ2-7; D is unresolved. CDR3 length: 13 residues. The V gene lost 3 bases and the J gene lost 2 bases, with 8 bases spanning the gap. Germline CDR1 is SGHVS and CDR2 is FQNEAQ. CDR3 bases: TGTGCCAGCAGCTTCTATCAGACCTACGAGCAGTACTTC. Translation: CASSFYQTYEQYF. Looking up the rest from reference TRBV7-8 and TRBJ2-7 gives the full variable domain: GAGVSQSPRYKVAKRGQDVALRCDPISGHVSLFWYQQALGQGPEFLTYFQNEAQLDKSGLPSDRFFAERPEGSVSTLKIQRTQQEDSAVYLCASSFYQTYEQYFGPGTRLTVT.

This clonotype has only a few counts. J is TRBJ2-7 and V is TRBV20-1; 7 nucleotides line up with TRBD2. CDR3 length equals 15 residues. V shed 3 bases, J shed 2 bases, and the junction held 10 bases outside the gene matches. From germline, CDR1 is DFQATT and CDR2 SNEGSKA (reference sequence). CDR3 in amino acids: CSASMLADGAYEQYF. The CDR3 DNA reads as TGCAGTGCTAGTATGCTAGCGGACGGAGCCTACGAGCAGTACTTC.

This chain links TRBV18 with TRBJ2-5; TRBD1 matches at 8 bases. J gave up 3 bases and V 4 bases, and 13 bases lay outside the gene matches. Germline V gives CDR1 KGHSH, CDR2 LQKENI. The CDR3 is 17 residues long. CDR3 region: CASSRLFQGANEETQYF. CDR3 sequence (DNA): TGTGCCAGCTCACGGCTCTTTCAGGGGGCCAACGAAGAGACCCAGTACTTC.

The chain recombines TRBV7-6 with TRBJ2-5; D may match TRBD1 or TRBD2 (5 bases each). Looked up from germline, CDR1 is SGHVS and CDR2 is FNYEAQ. The CDR3 is 15 amino acids. The V end lost 5 bases, the J end lost 0 bases, and 13 bases lay between the germline ends. Here the CDR3 reads CASSARDRYQETQYF. CDR3 in DNA: TGTGCCAGCAGCGCCCGGGACCGATACCAAGAGACCCAGTACTTC.

A remark on this clonotype: One base away lies a much larger clone, so this may be a sequencing read error. The rearrangement uses TRBV7-9 and TRBJ2-5; D ambiguous. The V gene lost 7 bases and the J gene lost 5 bases, with 17 bases spanning the gap. Germline V gene sequence: CDR1 SEHNR, CDR2 FQNEAQ (reference sequence). The CDR3 extends over 14 amino acids. In nucleotides, the CDR3 is TGTGCCAGCACACCCGAATTGGGTGGGGAGACCCAGTACTTC. Translating it yields CASTPELGGETQYF.

The V and J genes are TRBV27 and TRBJ2-7; D not certain. Between the trimmed V and J ends, which lost 5 bases and 2 bases, there was a span of 13 bases. This CDR3 contains 14 residues. Germline values: CDR1 MNHEY, CDR2 SMNVEV (reference sequence). As DNA, the CDR3 is TGTGCCAGCAGTCCGACGCACGGAACCTACGAGCAGTACTTC. Translation gives CASSPTHGTYEQYF.

This chain uses TRBV20-1 with TRBJ2-7, with D tentatively TRBD1 or TRBD2 (5 bases each). Germline loops: CDR1 DFQATT, CDR2 SNEGSKA (reference sequence). The CDR3 consists of 15 residues. The ends were cut back, 0 bases at V and 4 bases at J, with 16 bases in the middle. The CDR3 DNA reads as TGCAGTGCTAGAGATCTCCAGGGAGAATCATACGAGCAGTACTTC. Protein product: CSARDLQGESYEQYF.

This clonotype was observed a handful of times. The chain recombines TRBV12-3 or TRBV12-4 with TRBJ2-1, with D unclear. V was pared by 7 bases and J by 0 bases, with 13 bases between. This CDR3 spans 15 amino acids. The CDR3 is CASKLSASSYNEQFF. The CDR3 DNA sequence: TGTGCCAGCAAATTATCGGCGAGCTCCTACAATGAGCAGTTCTTC.

The chain combines TRBV6-5 with TRBJ2-3; D gene ambiguous. Trimming left V 7 bases short and J 2 bases short, with 7 bases between. The CDR3 contains 12 residues. The V gene's germline CDR1 is MNHEY and CDR2 SVGAGI. The CDR3 coding sequence is TGTGCCAGCAAGGCCTACACAGATACGCAGTATTTT. Amino acids: CASKAYTDTQYF.

J is TRBJ2-1 and V is TRBV15; 7 bases agree with TRBD1. The CDR3 runs 18 residues. J gave up 1 base and V 3 bases, and 12 bases lay outside the gene matches. The germline gives CDR1 LNHNV, CDR2 YYDKDF (reference sequence). CDR3 in DNA: TGTGCCACCAGCAGTGTTCGAGGGGGCGGCTATTCCTACAATGAGCAGTTCTTC. It is translated as CATSSVRGGGYSYNEQFF. Complete variable domain (other parts from reference TRBV15 and TRBJ2-1): DAMVIQNPRYQVTQFGKPVTLSCSQTLNHNVMYWYQQKSSQAPKLLFHYYDKDFNNEADTPDNFQSRRPNTSFCFLDIRSPGLGDTAMYLCATSSVRGGGYSYNEQFFGPGTRLTVL.

The rearrangement joins TRBV5-1 to TRBJ1-1; a weak D match, TRBD1 (6 bases). Germline V gene sequence: CDR1 SGHRS, CDR2 YFSETQ. The CDR3 spans 14 residues. V lost 4 bases and J lost 3, with 13 bases in between. The CDR3 bases are TGCGCCAGCAGCGGTTACAGGGCGGACACTGAAGCTTTCTTT. This codes for CASSGYRADTEAFF.

This clonotype was picked up many times. The chain links TRBV4-1 to TRBJ2-7; D unresolved. CDR1 MGHRA and CDR2 YSYEKL come from the germline V gene. The V gene lost 0 bases and the J gene lost 7 bases, with 13 bases spanning the gap. The CDR3 is 14 residues long. CDR3 loop: CASSQEGQLYEQYF. In DNA, the CDR3 is TGCGCCAGCAGCCAAGAAGGGCAGCTTTATGAGCAGTACTTC.

This clonotype turned up a few times. The V gene is TRBV27, the J gene TRBJ2-7; a weak D match, TRBD1 (5 bases). The CDR3 is 16 residues long. Germline values: CDR1 MNHEY, CDR2 SMNVEV (reference sequence). V was cut by 1 base and J by 5 bases, with 18 bases left in between. CDR3 in amino acids: CASSLYLPGSTDEQYF. CDR3 coding DNA: TGTGCCAGCAGTTTATACCTTCCAGGGTCCACCGACGAGCAGTACTTC.

This clonotype was observed a few times. The chain employs TRBV11-2 and TRBJ2-7; D not certain. The V end lost 5 bases, the J end lost 4 bases, and 12 bases lay between the germline ends. This CDR3 comprises 13 residues. The germline CDR1 and CDR2 sequences are SGHAT and FQNNGV. The CDR3 reads CASSLNDWYEQYF. Here the CDR3 DNA reads TGTGCCAGCAGCCTTAACGACTGGTACGAGCAGTACTTC.

The chain carries TRBV4-3 and TRBJ1-1; D unresolved. V was clipped by 0 bases and J by 4 bases, with 21 bases between them. Germline lookup yields CDR1 LGHNA and CDR2 YSLEER. The CDR3 contains 18 residues. The CDR3 coding sequence is TGCGCCAGCAGCCAAGATTTTATGGGTTCAGCAAGTAGCACTGAAGCTTTCTTT. Translating gives CASSQDFMGSASSTEAFF.

V gene TRBV29-1 combines with J gene TRBJ1-1; D uncertain. The germline V gene encodes CDR1 SQVTM and CDR2 ANQGSEA. Trimming took 1 base from V and 2 from J, leaving 5 bases between them. The CDR3 extends over 12 amino acids. CDR3 loop: CSVEGVNTEAFF. The CDR3 DNA reads TGCAGCGTTGAAGGAGTAAACACTGAAGCTTTCTTT. Combining the CDR3 with reference TRBV29-1 and TRBJ1-1 gives the whole variable domain SAVISQKPSRDICQRGTSLTIQCQVDSQVTMMFWYRQQPGQSLTLIATANQGSEATYESGFVIDKFPISRPNLTFSTLTVSNMSPEDSSIYLCSVEGVNTEAFFGQGTRLTVV.